This T cell receptor beta chain was sequenced for a study of shared clonotypes between healthy human individuals. Across the whole study: Each donor contributed plates that comprised three CD4 naive, three CD4 memory, two CD8 naive and one CD8 memory.

Every subset's genomic DNA went evenly onto several immunoSEQ plates. Sequenced by immunoSEQ multiplex PCR; TCRdb stores in-frame clones only, minus some. In the table there are around 83,000 clones, 62% of which are singletons. The study's findings and limits: Unshared clonotypes carried lower generation probabilities than those common to all four donors.

The donors were all Caucasian adults (living in Nashville, Tennessee). The CDR3 is 13 amino acids. Trimming took off 6 bases at V and 2 bases at J, with 11 bases between the two ends. Germline CDR1 MNHEY, CDR2 SMNVEV (reference sequence). Notes on this clone: The antigen remains unidentified.

This TCR came from a man younger than 40 in good health. The sample consisted of memory CD8+ T cells sorted from blood. Noted subset: CD45RO+ cells pooled with CCR7-negative TemRA cells. This rearrangement joins TRBV27 to TRBJ2-7; D tentatively fits TRBD1 or TRBD2 (6 bases each). In DNA form, the CDR3 reads TGTGCCAGCAGCCCCGGGGGCCCCTACGAGCAGTACTTC. This encodes CASSPGGPYEQYF.